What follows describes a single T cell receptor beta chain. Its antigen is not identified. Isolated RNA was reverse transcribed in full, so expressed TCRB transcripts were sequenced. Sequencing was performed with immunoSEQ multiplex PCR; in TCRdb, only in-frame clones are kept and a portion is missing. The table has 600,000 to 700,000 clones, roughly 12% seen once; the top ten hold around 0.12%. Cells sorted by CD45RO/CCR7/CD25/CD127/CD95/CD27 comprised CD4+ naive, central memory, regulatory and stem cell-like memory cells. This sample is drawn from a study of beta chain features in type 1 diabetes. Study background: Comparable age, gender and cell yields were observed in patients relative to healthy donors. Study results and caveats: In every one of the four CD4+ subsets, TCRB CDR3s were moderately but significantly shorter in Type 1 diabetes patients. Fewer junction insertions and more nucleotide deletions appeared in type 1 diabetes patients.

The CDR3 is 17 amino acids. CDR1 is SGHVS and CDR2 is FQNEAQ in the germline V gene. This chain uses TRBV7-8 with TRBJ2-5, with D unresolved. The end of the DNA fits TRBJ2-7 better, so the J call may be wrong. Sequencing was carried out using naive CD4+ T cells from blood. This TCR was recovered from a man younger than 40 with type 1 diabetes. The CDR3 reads CASSLAGPLLISYEQYF. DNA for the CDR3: TGTGCCAGCAGCTTAGCGGGTCCACTACTCATCAGCTACGAGCAGTACTTC.